These T cell receptor beta chains were read from a single sample in a study of chemoradiotherapy in HPV16-positive cancers. Clones were sequenced by immunoSEQ multiplex PCR, and TCRdb holds only the in-frame ones, with some missing. Among some 15,000 clones listed, about 72% were seen once. Collection took place from a patient who underwent chemoradiotherapy. These receptor sequences come from a human donor with HPV-associated anogenital cancer. The CDR3 runs from the conserved cysteine through the conserved F or W. Each record gives: D gene, clone size, V gene, J gene, CDR3 protein, CDR3 DNA. The D gene is left open where the match is weak. A row's size may be missing; if present it is once, few, many or a size class.

>NA|NA|TRBV5-4|TRBJ1-1
CAASRGIETEAFF
TGTGCCGCTTCTAGGGGGATTGAAACTGAAGCTTTCTTT
>TRBD1|once|TRBV30|TRBJ1-1
CACMTGAQKAFF
TGTGCCTGCATGACAGGGGCGCAGAAAGCTTTCTTT
>NA|NA|TRBV18|TRBJ2-5
CASSPLGVGGETQYF
TGTGCCAGCTCACCACTGGGGGTCGGAGGGGAGACCCAGTACTTC
>TRBD1|NA|TRBV27|TRBJ2-2
CASSSPGTGGHGELFF
TGTGCCAGCAGTTCTCCCGGGACAGGGGGCCACGGGGAGCTGTTTTTT
>TRBD1|NA|TRBV7-8|TRBJ1-5
CASSPGTGDREPQHF
TGTGCCAGCAGCCCGGGGACAGGGGACCGGGAGCCCCAGCATTTT
>NA|once|TRBV7-9|TRBJ1-1
CASSLRGQTEGAFF
TGTGCCAGCAGCTTAAGAGGACAAACGGAGGGAGCTTTCTTT
>NA|few|TRBV7-3|TRBJ2-1
CASSLRPKDEQFF
TGTGCCAGCAGCTTACGGCCAAAGGATGAGCAGTTCTTC
>NA|NA|TRBV7-2|TRBJ2-5
CASSFLGARGQETQYF
TGTGCCAGCAGCTTCTTGGGGGCGCGAGGTCAAGAGACCCAGTACTTC
>NA|NA|TRBV2|TRBJ2-1
CASSVTGPPQDEQFF
TGTGCCAGCAGTGTAACAGGGCCCCCCCAAGATGAGCAGTTCTTC
>TRBD1|NA|TRBV5-4|TRBJ1-1
CASSRRQGGDTEAFF
TGTGCCAGCAGCCGCCGACAGGGTGGGGACACTGAAGCTTTCTTT
>NA|NA|TRBV7-2|TRBJ2-7
CASSLSSSYEQYF
TGTGCCAGCAGCTTGAGCAGCTCCTACGAGCAGTACTTC
>TRBD1|once|TRBV7-2|TRBJ1-5
CASSLGRGQQPQHF
TGTGCCAGCAGCTTAGGCAGGGGGCAACAGCCCCAGCATTTT
>NA|NA|TRBV7-2|TRBJ2-2
CASSPVGTGELFF
TGTGCCAGCAGCCCAGTAGGGACCGGGGAGCTGTTTTTT
>NA|NA|TRBV21-1|TRBJ2-7
CASSKKGGLGHEQYF
TGTGCCAGCAGCAAAAAAGGAGGACTAGGCCACGAGCAGTACTTC
>NA|NA|TRBV10-3|TRBJ2-7
CAISVAGLTLDLSEQYF
TGTGCCATCAGTGTTGCGGGACTTACTCTGGACCTCTCCGAGCAGTACTTC
>NA|NA|TRBV5-1|TRBJ2-7
CASSLDPRREQYF
TGCGCCAGCAGCTTGGACCCCCGGCGGGAGCAGTACTTC
>NA|once|TRBV19|TRBJ1-5
CASSGTSWGPQHF
TGTGCCAGTAGTGGGACCTCGTGGGGGCCCCAGCATTTT
>NA|few|TRBV4-3|TRBJ1-1
CASSHGQANTEAFF
TGCGCCAGCAGCCACGGACAAGCAAACACTGAAGCTTTCTTT
>NA|once|TRBV7-8|TRBJ2-5
CASSLARGARETQYF
TGTGCCAGCAGCTTAGCGCGTGGGGCACGGGAGACCCAGTACTTC
>TRBD1|NA|TRBV6-5|TRBJ1-2
CASRKTGVNYGYTF
TGTGCCAGCAGAAAGACAGGGGTAAACTATGGCTACACCTTC
>NA|NA|TRBV11-3|TRBJ1-1
CASSGFLRTEAFF
TGTGCCAGCAGCGGATTCCTACGGACTGAAGCTTTCTTT
>NA|once|TRBV2|TRBJ2-5
CASSVSQTYQETQYF
TGTGCCAGCAGTGTCAGTCAGACTTACCAAGAGACCCAGTACTTC
>NA|NA|TRBV11-2|TRBJ2-7
CASSFDSVGTYEQYF
TGTGCCAGCAGCTTTGATTCTGTAGGGACCTACGAGCAGTACTTC
>NA|NA|TRBV6-1|TRBJ2-1
CASSELVSSTYNEQFF
TGTGCCAGCAGTGAACTTGTCAGTAGTACCTACAATGAGCAGTTCTTC
>NA|NA|TRBV5-8|TRBJ2-3
CASSFAGLGTDTQYF
TGTGCCAGCAGCTTCGCAGGGTTGGGCACAGATACGCAGTATTTT
>NA|NA|TRBV6-6|TRBJ2-2
CASSLQNTGELFF
TGTGCCAGCAGTCTACAGAACACCGGGGAGCTGTTTTTT
>TRBD2|NA|TRBV11-2|TRBJ2-2
CASWRGANTGELFF
TGTGCCAGCTGGCGGGGGGCGAACACCGGGGAGCTGTTTTTT
>NA|few|TRBV6-6|TRBJ2-2
CASSYSITGELFF
TGTGCCAGCAGTTACAGCATCACCGGGGAGCTGTTTTTT
>TRBD1|NA|TRBV4-3|TRBJ1-1
CASSQAYRGYTEAFF
TGCGCCAGCAGCCAAGCCTACAGGGGCTACACTGAAGCTTTCTTT
>TRBD1|once|TRBV7-2|TRBJ1-3
CASRIHPTDRGPGNTIYF
TGTGCCAGCAGGATCCACCCGACTGACAGGGGTCCAGGAAACACCATATATTTT
>NA|NA|TRBV5-6|TRBJ1-1
CASNFINTEAFF
TGTGCCAGCAACTTCATTAACACTGAAGCTTTCTTT
>NA|NA|TRBV7-2|TRBJ1-3
CASSSQPQAYGGNTIYF
TGTGCCAGCAGCTCCCAACCACAGGCTTACGGAGGAAACACCATATATTTT
>TRBD2|NA|TRBV9|TRBJ2-5
CASSARLAEETQYF
TGTGCCAGCAGCGCTAGACTAGCGGAAGAGACCCAGTACTTC
>NA|NA|TRBV29-1|TRBJ2-7
CSVEGPRVGEQYF
TGCAGCGTTGAAGGCCCGAGGGTAGGCGAGCAGTACTTC
>NA|NA|TRBV18|TRBJ2-7
CASSGDGYEQYF
TGTGCCAGCTCAGGGGACGGTTACGAGCAGTACTTC
>TRBD2|NA|TRBV15|TRBJ2-7
CATSRDLAGGRIGGEQYF
TGTGCCACCAGCAGAGATCTAGCGGGGGGTCGGATAGGTGGCGAGCAGTACTTC
>NA|once|TRBV7-2|TRBJ2-7
CASSLWDRSYEQYF
TGTGCCAGCAGCTTATGGGACCGATCCTACGAGCAGTACTTC
>NA|few|TRBV29-1|TRBJ2-6
CSVEVGSPSGANVLTF
TGCAGCGTTGAAGTAGGGTCTCCTTCTGGGGCCAACGTCCTGACTTTC
>NA|once|TRBV5-6|TRBJ1-6
CASSLVESGSSNSPLHF
TGTGCCAGCAGCTTGGTAGAGTCGGGGTCCTCAAATTCACCCCTCCACTTT
>NA|NA|TRBV14|TRBJ1-2
CASSQEGYTF
TGTGCCAGCAGCCAAGAGGGCTACACCTTC
>TRBD1|NA|TRBV28|TRBJ1-2
CASTIQRQGPGGYTF
TGTGCCAGCACCATACAAAGACAGGGGCCGGGAGGCTACACCTTC
>NA|NA|TRBV4-2|TRBJ1-1
CASSQEFPPDENEAFF
TGTGCCAGCAGCCAAGAATTCCCCCCCGACGAAAATGAAGCTTTCTTT
>NA|few|TRBV4-1|TRBJ1-4
CASSQDKEEKKLFF
TGCGCCAGCAGCCAAGATAAGGAGGAGAAAAAACTGTTTTTT
>NA|NA|TRBV19|TRBJ1-2
CASSVQDTNYGYTF
TGTGCCAGTAGTGTCCAGGATACTAACTATGGCTACACCTTC
>NA|NA|TRBV19|TRBJ1-1
CASSKVLGTEAFF
TGTGCCAGTAGTAAGGTTTTAGGCACTGAAGCTTTCTTT
>NA|NA|TRBV4-2|TRBJ1-1
CASSQVKDTEAFF
TGTGCCAGCAGCCAAGTCAAGGACACTGAAGCTTTCTTT